This T cell receptor (beta chain) was obtained from a study of cytomegalovirus exposure and HLA in healthy donors. This clone is a singleton in its sample. The PCR ran on 60 Vbeta and 13 Jbeta primers. Assay used: immunoSEQ multiplex PCR; TCRdb lists only in-frame clones, some missing. In the table there are around 170,000 clones, over 60% of which are singletons. Germline values: CDR1 MNHEY, CDR2 SMNVEV (reference sequence). V was cut by 4 bases and J by 1 base, with 23 bases left in between. This CDR3 region has 20 residues. The rearrangement links TRBV27 to TRBJ2-6; D gene ambiguous. This receptor was identified in a young man in good health and CMV-seronegative. The sequencing input was PBMCs. CDR3 DNA sequence: TGTGCCAGCAGTTCCGATTACGGCGAATGGTACAGATCTGGGGCCAACGTCCTGACTTTC. It specifies CASSSDYGEWYRSGANVLTF.